This T cell receptor (beta chain) was documented in a study of breast tumors, draining lymph nodes, adjacent tissues. The lymph nodes were axillary draining lymph nodes from breast cancer patients. This clonotype was seen ten or more times. What it binds is unknown. TCRdb independently ran MiXCR on the multiplex PCR reads; one entry per CDR3 protein. The sample lists hundreds of thousands of distinct CDR3 sequences, approximately 29% seen once, with just over 1.4% in the top ten. Findings and limits, study-wide: Data fit most tumor T cells coming from lymph node, expanding in tumor.

The TCR originated in a female donor with breast cancer. Some clones in this sample may be carry-over from other donors' samples. The sequenced sample consisted of axillary lymph node tissue.

The CDR3 DNA reads as TGTGCCAGCGGACTAGCGGGACAAGATACGCAGTATTTT. Translated, it gives CASGLAGQDTQYF. The V call is TRBV19, the J call TRBJ2-3, with TRBD2 matching 12 bases. Trimming took 9 bases from V and 5 from J; bases not matched to a gene: 3. Germline V lookup: CDR1 LNHDA, CDR2 SQIVND (reference sequence). This CDR3 is built from 13 residues.